This T cell receptor (beta chain) was recovered during a study of Ad26.COV2.S vaccination and SARS-CoV-2 variants. Study observations and caveats: Vaccine recipients showed a spike-specific TCR breadth that was higher than in placebo recipients.

The repertoire was sequenced with immunoSEQ multiplex PCR; TCRdb's copy has only in-frame clones and lacks some. The table has 430,000 or so clones, approximately 92% seen once; the top ten hold over 2%. The treatment was: around 19 received Ad26.COV2.S at low or high dose, single or two shots; a few received placebo; per-sample allocation not given. After the first vaccine or placebo injection, samples were drawn on day 63. V dropped 5 bases and J dropped 2 bases, with 13 bases sitting between them. Per the germline V gene, CDR1 is SGHNT and CDR2 is YYREEE (reference sequence). CDR3 length: 14 amino acids. Turning to this clone: The antigen remains undetermined.

Here the sequenced sample was peripheral blood, taken in a trial of Ad26.COV2.S vaccine versus placebo. This receptor was identified in a person aged 18 to 65 who received the Ad26.COV2.S COVID-19 vaccine or a placebo. The chain is built from TRBV5-4 and TRBJ1-2, with TRBD1 as a possible D gene (6 bases). Written as DNA, the CDR3 is TGTGCCAGCAGTGGGACAAAGGGGAACTATGGCTACACCTTC. Translated: CASSGTKGNYGYTF.